This TCR beta chain came from a study of vaccination and CD4 T cells after COVID-19. CDR3 length: 13 residues. V lost 6 bases to trimming and J lost 4 bases, with 12 bases between them. Germline V lookup: CDR1 MNHEY, CDR2 SVGEGT. By sample share, this clonotype is medium-sized. The antigen is unknown. Cultured CD4+ T-cell DNA underwent Oncomine TCR Beta short-read sequencing. Genomic DNA extraction was carried out from cultured CD4+ T cells. MiXCR was run by TCRdb on the PCR reads, yielding one entry per CDR3 protein. The sample holds around 7,000 distinct CDR3 sequences, roughly 33% seen once. This sample's treatment: roughly 11-day PBMC culture with coronavirus spike peptide pools or control peptides (ViraFEST assay). The collection of CD4+ T cells from the unexposed donor took place before the COVID-19 pandemic (2011-2018). If enough cells were available, CD4+ T cells from unexposed donors were probed with SARS-CoV-2 S/N and four cold-coronavirus spikes.

Sequenced sample: CD4+ T cells from blood, cultured in vitro. The origin of this receptor is a human donor in good health. The rearrangement joins TRBV6-2 or TRBV6-3 to TRBJ2-5, with D hard to call. CDR3 in DNA: TGTGCCAGCAGCCCGCAGAATGGAGAGACCCAGTACTTC. It translates to CASSPQNGETQYF.